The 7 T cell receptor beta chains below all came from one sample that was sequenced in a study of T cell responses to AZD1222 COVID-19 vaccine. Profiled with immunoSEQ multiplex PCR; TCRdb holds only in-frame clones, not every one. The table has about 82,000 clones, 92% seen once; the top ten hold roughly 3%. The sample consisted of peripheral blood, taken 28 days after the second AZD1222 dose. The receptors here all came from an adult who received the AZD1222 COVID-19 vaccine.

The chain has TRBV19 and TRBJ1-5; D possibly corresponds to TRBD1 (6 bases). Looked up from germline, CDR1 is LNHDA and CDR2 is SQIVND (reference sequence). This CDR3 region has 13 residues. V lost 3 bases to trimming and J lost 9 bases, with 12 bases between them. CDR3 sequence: CASSISGVGPQHF. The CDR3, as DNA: TGTGCCAGTAGTATCTCAGGGGTAGGGCCCCAGCATTTT.

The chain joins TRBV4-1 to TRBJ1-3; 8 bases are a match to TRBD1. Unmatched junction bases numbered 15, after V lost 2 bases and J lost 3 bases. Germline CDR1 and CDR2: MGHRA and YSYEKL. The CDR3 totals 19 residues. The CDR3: CASSQTNRGQGAGGNTIYF. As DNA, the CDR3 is TGCGCCAGCAGCCAAACTAACCGAGGACAGGGAGCGGGTGGAAACACCATATATTTT.

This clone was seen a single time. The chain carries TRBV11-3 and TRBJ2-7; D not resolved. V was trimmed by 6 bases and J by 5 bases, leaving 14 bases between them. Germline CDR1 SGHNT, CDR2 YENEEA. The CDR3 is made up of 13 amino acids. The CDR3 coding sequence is TGTGCCAGCAGTTGGACGGGCGGCGACGAGCAGTACTTC. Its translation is CASSWTGGDEQYF.

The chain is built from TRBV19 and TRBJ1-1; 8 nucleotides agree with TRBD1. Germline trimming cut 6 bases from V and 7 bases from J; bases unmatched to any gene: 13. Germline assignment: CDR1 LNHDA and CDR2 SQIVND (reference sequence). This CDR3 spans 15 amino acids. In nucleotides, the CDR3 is TGTGCCAGTAGCCCCGGGACAGGAGGAATAGATGAAGCTTTCTTT. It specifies CASSPGTGGIDEAFF.

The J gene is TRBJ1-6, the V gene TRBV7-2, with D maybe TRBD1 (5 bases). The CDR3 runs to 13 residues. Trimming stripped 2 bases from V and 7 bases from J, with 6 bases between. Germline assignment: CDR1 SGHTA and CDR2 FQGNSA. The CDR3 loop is CASSLQGNSPLHF. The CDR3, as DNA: TGTGCCAGCAGCTTACAGGGAAATTCACCCCTCCACTTT.

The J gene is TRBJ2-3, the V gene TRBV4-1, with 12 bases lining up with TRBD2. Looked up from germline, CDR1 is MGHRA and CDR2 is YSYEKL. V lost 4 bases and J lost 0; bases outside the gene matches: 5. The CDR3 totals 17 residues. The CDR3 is CASSLRTSGVSTDTQYF. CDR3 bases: TGCGCCAGCAGCCTCCGGACTAGCGGGGTTAGCACAGATACGCAGTATTTT.

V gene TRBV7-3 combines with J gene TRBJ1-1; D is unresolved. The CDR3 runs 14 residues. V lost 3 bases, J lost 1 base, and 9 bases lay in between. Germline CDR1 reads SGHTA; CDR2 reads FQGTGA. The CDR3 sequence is CASSFEGRNTEAFF. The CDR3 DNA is TGTGCCAGCAGCTTCGAGGGTAGGAACACTGAAGCTTTCTTT.